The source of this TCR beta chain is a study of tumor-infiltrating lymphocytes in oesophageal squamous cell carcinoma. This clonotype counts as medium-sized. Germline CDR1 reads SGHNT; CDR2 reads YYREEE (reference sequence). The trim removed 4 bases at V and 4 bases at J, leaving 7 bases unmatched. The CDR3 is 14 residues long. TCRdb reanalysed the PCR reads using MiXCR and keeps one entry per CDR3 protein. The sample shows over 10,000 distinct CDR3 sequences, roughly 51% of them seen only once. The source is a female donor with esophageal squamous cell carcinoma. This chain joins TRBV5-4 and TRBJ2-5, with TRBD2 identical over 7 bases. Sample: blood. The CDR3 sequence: CASSRPGTTETQYF. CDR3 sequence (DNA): TGTGCCAGCAGCCGACCCGGGACTACAGAGACCCAGTACTTC.